This paragraph covers one T cell receptor beta chain sequence. Its antigen is still unknown. This sample was taken from a study of memory CD4+ T cells and cytomegalovirus serostatus. Background on the study: Of the healthy Belgian adults, 8 to 10 were CMV seropositive and 24 seronegative. Points from the study as a whole: CD4+ memory repertoires contained about two fifths of the 164 reported CMV TCRbeta sequences. Suggested: most of the CMV-linked TCR signature lies in CD4+ memory cells.

Assay used: immunoSEQ multiplex PCR; TCRdb lists only in-frame clones, some missing. The sample contains 45,000 to 65,000 clones, roughly 78% of which appear only once. CDR3 size: 15 residues. CDR1 LNHDA and CDR2 SQIVND come from the germline V gene (reference sequence). V shed 3 bases, J shed 4 bases, and the junction held 4 bases outside the gene matches. Single viable CD3+CD4+CD8-CD45RO+ cells were sorted as the memory CD4+ T cells. CMV serostatus came from serum IgG against pp150, pp28, p38, p52. Sequenced input: memory CD4+ T cells from blood. This sequence originates from an adult in good health and CMV-seronegative. The chain is built from TRBV19 and TRBJ2-2; TRBD2 agrees at 8 bases. CDR3 sequence: CASSMRSGGTGELFF. The CDR3 DNA sequence: TGTGCCAGTAGTATGAGGAGCGGGGGCACCGGGGAGCTGTTTTTT.